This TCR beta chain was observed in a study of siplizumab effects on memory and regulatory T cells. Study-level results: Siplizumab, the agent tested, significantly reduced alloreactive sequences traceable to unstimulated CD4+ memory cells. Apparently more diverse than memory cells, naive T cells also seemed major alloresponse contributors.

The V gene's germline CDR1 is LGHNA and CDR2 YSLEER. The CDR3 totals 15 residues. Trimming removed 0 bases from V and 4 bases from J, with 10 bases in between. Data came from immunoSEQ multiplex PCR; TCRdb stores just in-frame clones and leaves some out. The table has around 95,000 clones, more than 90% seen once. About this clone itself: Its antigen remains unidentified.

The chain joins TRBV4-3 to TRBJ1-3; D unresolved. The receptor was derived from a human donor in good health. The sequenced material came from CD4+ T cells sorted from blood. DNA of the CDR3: TGCGCCAGCAGCCAAGATCAGTTGGCAGGAAACACCATATATTTT. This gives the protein CASSQDQLAGNTIYF.